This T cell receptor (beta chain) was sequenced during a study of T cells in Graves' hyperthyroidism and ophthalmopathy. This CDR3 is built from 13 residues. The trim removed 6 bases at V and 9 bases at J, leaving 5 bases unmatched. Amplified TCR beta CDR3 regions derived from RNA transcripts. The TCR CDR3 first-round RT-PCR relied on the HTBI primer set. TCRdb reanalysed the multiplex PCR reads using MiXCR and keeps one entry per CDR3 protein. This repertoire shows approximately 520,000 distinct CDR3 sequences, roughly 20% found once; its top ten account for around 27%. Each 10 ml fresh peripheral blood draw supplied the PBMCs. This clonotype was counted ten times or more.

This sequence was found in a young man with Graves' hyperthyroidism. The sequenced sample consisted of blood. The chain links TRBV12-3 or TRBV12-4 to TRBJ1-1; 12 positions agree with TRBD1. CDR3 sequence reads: CASSPGQGAQAFF. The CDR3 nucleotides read TGTGCCAGCAGCCCGGGACAGGGGGCGCAAGCTTTCTTT.